This T cell receptor (beta chain) stems from a study of blood T cell repertoires in COVID-19 (dated by TCRdb to about 2020). Broadly, across the study: Collaborator samples came from the United States, Italy and Spain and covered acute and convalescent phases of COVID-19. The repertoires were released in a freely available public database intended as a resource for research on the immune response to SARS-CoV-2. A de-identified subject ID, COVID-19 status, age in years and sex were almost always included in the sample metadata. Samples were obtained from the ongoing ImmuneRACE study (first 160 participants) and from approximately 1,200 subjects provided by 6 global collaborators. The prospective study material was composed of cDNA or gDNA derived from T cells, B-cell-depleted T cells, or PBMCs. The dataset comprised deeply sampled blood TCRbeta repertoires from subjects exposed to, actively infected with, or recovered from COVID-19. Where available, HLA class I and class II types were taken from metadata supplied by the sample provider and were not determined by assay-based typing.

Trimming removed 5 bases from V and 8 bases from J, leaving 14 bases between the germline ends. The CDR3 holds 13 amino acids from the cysteine to the phenylalanine. CDR3 DNA only is kept here, 39 bases in frame from base 1. Here is what the overall study found, with its caveats: The amount of clinical and demographic metadata varied by source and participant and was provided uncurated.

Whole blood was collected in K2EDTA tubes by collaborating institutions according to the institutions' own protocols. For TCRbeta analysis, collaborators shipped samples as frozen whole blood, isolated PBMCs, or DNA extracted from either of those sample types. TCRbeta CDR3 regions were amplified from genomic DNA using the immunoSEQ Assay, a bias-controlled multiplex PCR. As for the authors' bioinformatics: The number of nucleated cells in each sample was estimated from the amplification of reference gene primers within the assay. To quantify the absolute abundance of each unique TCRbeta CDR3 rearrangement, sequence reads were collapsed and filtered. Productive Simpson clonality was computed per sample as the square root of Simpson's diversity index over productive rearrangements. TCRdb limited this immuneACCESS table to in-frame rearrangements with V and J called. A share of clones is missing; checked studies link under half to unresolved V genes, and the rest is unexplained. V and J calls and clone size come straight from that table; D and trimming were deduced from the DNA. For this sample there are about 48,000 clones; about 85% appear just once. Over 4.5% of the sample goes to the ten largest clones.

Remarks on this clone: Its cognate antigen has yet to be identified. Per-nucleotide qualities are absent, and no much larger clonotype sits a single base away.

Sequenced material: peripheral blood. The chain employs TRBV12-3 or TRBV12-4 and TRBJ2-3; a weak D assignment points to TRBD2 (7 bases agree). The source is a woman aged 55 to 70 with acute or convalescent COVID-19. The DNA is as follows: TGTGCCAGCAGTCGGGGGGCACGAGGTACGCAGTATTTT. The encoded protein is CASSRGARGTQYF.